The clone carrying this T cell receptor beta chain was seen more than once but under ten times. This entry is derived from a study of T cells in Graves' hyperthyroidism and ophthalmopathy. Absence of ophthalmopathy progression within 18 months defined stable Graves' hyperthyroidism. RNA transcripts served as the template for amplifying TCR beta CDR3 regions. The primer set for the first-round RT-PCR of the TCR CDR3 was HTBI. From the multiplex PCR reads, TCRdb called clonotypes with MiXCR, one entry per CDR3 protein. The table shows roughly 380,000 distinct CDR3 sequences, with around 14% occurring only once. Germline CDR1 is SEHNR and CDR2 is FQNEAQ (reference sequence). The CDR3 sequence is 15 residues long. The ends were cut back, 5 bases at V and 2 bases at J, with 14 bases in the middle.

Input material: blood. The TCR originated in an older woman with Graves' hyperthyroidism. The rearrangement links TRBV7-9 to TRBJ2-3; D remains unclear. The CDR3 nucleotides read TGTGCCAGCAGCCCGCCGCGTTCGAACACAGATACGCAGTATTTT. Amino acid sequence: CASSPPRSNTDTQYF.